Each of the 7 T cell receptor beta chains below was sequenced from the same sample in a study of blood T cell repertoires in COVID-19. TCRdb keeps only in-frame clones here, not all; method: immunoSEQ multiplex PCR. Of about 230,000 clones in the sample, 65% to 90% were seen once. Sequencing was carried out using peripheral blood. These receptors all stem from a woman between 45 and 65 years old with acute or convalescent COVID-19.

The chain has TRBV5-8 and TRBJ2-3; 8 bases fit TRBD2. The CDR3 contains 17 residues. V trimming: 4 bases; J trimming: 3 bases; junction bases outside the gene matches: 13. The germline gives CDR1 SGHTS, CDR2 YDEGEE. Here the CDR3 DNA reads TGTGCCAGCAGCACCCTCCGGGGGGGGCAAGGGACAGATACGCAGTATTTT. It translates to CASSTLRGGQGTDTQYF.

The chain's CDR3 is CASSQLQGVYEQYF. CDR3 bases: TGTGCCAGCAGCCAATTACAGGGGGTATACGAGCAGTACTTC. The chain employs TRBV3-1 (or the pseudogene TRBV3-2) and TRBJ2-7; TRBD1 matches 8 bases. Trimming removed 2 bases from V and 4 bases from J; junction bases left unmatched: 4. The CDR3 has 14 amino acids. Looked up from germline, CDR1 is LGHDT and CDR2 is YNNKEL (reference sequence).

V gene TRBV13 combines with J gene TRBJ1-2, with 7 bases matching TRBD1. The CDR3 sequence is 14 residues long. With V trimmed by 4 bases and J by 7 bases, 9 bases remained unmatched. CDR1 and CDR2 (germline): PRHDT, FYEKMQ (reference sequence). In DNA form, the CDR3 reads TGTGCCAGCAGCTCCTTGACAGGGTACTCTGGCTACACCTTC. This encodes CASSSLTGYSGYTF.

The chain couples TRBV6-2 or TRBV6-3 to TRBJ2-1; TRBD1 agrees at 11 bases. Per germline, CDR1 MNHEY and CDR2 SVGEGT. V lost 3 bases to trimming and J lost 8 bases; unmatched junction nucleotides: 6. The CDR3 consists of 15 residues. CDR3 loop: CASSYGTGGPDEQFF. The CDR3 bases are TGTGCCAGCAGTTATGGGACAGGGGGTCCAGATGAGCAGTTCTTC.

The rearrangement uses TRBV28 and TRBJ1-1, with 7 bases fitting TRBD1. Germline CDR1 and CDR2: MDHEN and SYDVKM. V dropped 4 bases and J dropped 2; count of bases not matched to a gene: 4. The length of the CDR3 is 14 residues. Here the CDR3 DNA reads TGTGCCAGCAGTTCTCAGGGGGAAAACACTGAAGCTTTCTTT. Encoded protein: CASSSQGENTEAFF.

V is TRBV9 and J is TRBJ2-3; 13 bases agree with TRBD2. This CDR3 has 16 residues. The germline CDR1 and CDR2 sequences are SGDLS and YYNGEE. The junction had 5 bases not matched to a gene; V was cut back by 4 bases and J by 3 bases. The CDR3 coding sequence is TGTGCCAGCAGCAGGGGACTAGCGGGGAAGACAGATACGCAGTATTTT. It encodes CASSRGLAGKTDTQYF.

The chain recombines TRBV28 with TRBJ1-2; TRBD1 matches at 8 bases. The CDR3 runs 15 residues. The ends lost 6 bases at V and 5 bases at J; junction bases unmatched: 11. Germline lookup yields CDR1 MDHEN and CDR2 SYDVKM. This chain's CDR3 is CASRLATGGAYGYTF. The CDR3 bases are TGTGCCAGCAGACTGGCAACAGGGGGGGCATATGGCTACACCTTC.